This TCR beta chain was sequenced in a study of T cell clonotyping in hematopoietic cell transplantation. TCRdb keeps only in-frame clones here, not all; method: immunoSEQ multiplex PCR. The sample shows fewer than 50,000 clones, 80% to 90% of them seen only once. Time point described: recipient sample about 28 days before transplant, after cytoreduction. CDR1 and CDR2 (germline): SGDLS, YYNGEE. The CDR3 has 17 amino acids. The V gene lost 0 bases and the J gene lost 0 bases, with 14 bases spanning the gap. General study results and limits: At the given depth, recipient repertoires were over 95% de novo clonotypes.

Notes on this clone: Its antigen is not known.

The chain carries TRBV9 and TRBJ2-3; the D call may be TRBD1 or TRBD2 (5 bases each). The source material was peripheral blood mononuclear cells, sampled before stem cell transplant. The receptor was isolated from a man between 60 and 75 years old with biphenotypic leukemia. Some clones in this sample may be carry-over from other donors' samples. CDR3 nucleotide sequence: TGTGCCAGCAGCGTAGAAGGGGAGCGGATTAGCACAGATACGCAGTATTTT. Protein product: CASSVEGERISTDTQYF. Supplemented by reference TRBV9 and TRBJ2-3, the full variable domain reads DSGVTQTPKHLITATGQRVTLRCSPRSGDLSVYWYQQSLDQGLQFLIQYYNGEERAKGNILERFSAQQFPDLHSELNLSSLELGDSALYFCASSVEGERISTDTQYFGPGTRLTVL.